This is a list of T cell receptor beta chains from one sample in a study of shared clonotypes between healthy human individuals. Here immunoSEQ multiplex PCR was the method, and the copy in TCRdb shows in-frame clones only, minus some. Found here are around 2,100,000 clones, roughly 94% of them singletons; the top ten hold 1.2%. Sequencing was performed on naive CD8+ T cells sorted from blood. These TCRs come from a man aged 18 to 29 in good health. Both conserved end residues are part of each CDR3.

V,J,length,CDR3
TRBV27,TRBJ1-5,16,CASSFSQGAGGQPQHF
TRBV4-3,TRBJ2-7,15,CASSQTGGSSYEQYF
TRBV30,TRBJ2-7,14,CAWSLGTGGYEQYF
TRBV27,TRBJ1-2,16,CASSLGWGQRSYGYTF
TRBV15,TRBJ2-3,18,CATSSGTGVGDPADTQYF
TRBV13,TRBJ2-7,14,CASSLVGPSYEQYF
TRBV19,TRBJ1-2,15,CASRDRGRIDYGYTF
TRBV4-1,TRBJ2-2,12,CASTGGTGELFF
TRBV27,TRBJ2-7,14,CASSPTSDGYEQYF
TRBV12-5,TRBJ2-3,15,CASVLAGGRTDTQYF
TRBV5-6,TRBJ2-7,14,CASSLYDSFYEQYF
TRBV11-2,TRBJ2-5,15,CASSRPERVQETQYF
TRBV19,TRBJ2-7,19,CASSIRTSFGLAGGDEQYF
TRBV6-4,TRBJ1-2,15,CASIGWTASLYGYTF
TRBV6-1,TRBJ1-2,14,CASSEEDDGYGYTF
TRBV28,TRBJ1-2,13,CASSDPGDYGYTF
TRBV5-1,TRBJ2-2,16,CASSSPGTGYTGELFF
TRBV27,TRBJ1-2,13,CASSPTGLIGYTF
TRBV4-1,TRBJ2-1,14,CASSQDSDYNEQFF
TRBV2,TRBJ1-1,14,CASNPGQGYTEAFF
TRBV7-6,TRBJ2-2,17,CASSPVVAGGYGGELFF
TRBV5-8,TRBJ2-5,14,CASPGLPNQETQYF
TRBV4-3,TRBJ2-6,17,CASSQELAGEGANVLTF
TRBV4-3,TRBJ1-2,15,CASSQRSRGASGYTF
TRBV6-6,TRBJ1-1,14,CASSPGTGGAEAFF
TRBV28,TRBJ2-3,13,CASSLSSTDTQYF
TRBV5-5,TRBJ2-7,14,CASSLVPQGYEQYF